This T cell receptor beta chain was captured by sequencing in a study of T cells in Graves' hyperthyroidism and ophthalmopathy. As for the study in general: Pretreatment peripheral blood was obtained at initial diagnosis.

What was amplified from RNA transcripts were TCR beta CDR3 regions. The TCR CDR3 first-round RT-PCR relied on the HTBI primer set. TCRdb reprocessed the multiplex PCR reads with MiXCR, giving one entry per CDR3 protein. The sample comprises hundreds of thousands of distinct CDR3 sequences, roughly 15% of which are singletons, and approximately 12% rests with the top ten. The source of the PBMCs was less than 12 ml of fresh peripheral blood. V lost 10 bases and J lost 4; bases outside the gene matches: 7. Germline V gene sequence: CDR1 KGHDR, CDR2 SFDVKD. This CDR3 spans 14 amino acids. The table lists this clonotype with many counts. Its antigen remains unidentified. The study, taken as a whole, reports: In blood, most of the thyroid clonotypes expanded above 0.001 were also present.

The chain links TRBV24-1 to TRBJ2-1; 9 bases map to TRBD2. Material for sequencing was blood. The receptor comes from a woman aged 45 to 65 with Graves' ophthalmopathy. CDR3 region: CATSGSLAYNEQFF. DNA of the CDR3: TGTGCCACTAGCGGGAGTTTAGCGTACAATGAGCAGTTCTTC.